This T cell receptor (beta chain) is from a study of neoadjuvant anti-PD-1 for oral cavity cancer. Germline V gene sequence: CDR1 MDHEN, CDR2 SYDVKM. The CDR3 sequence is 16 residues long. The V segment lost 1 base and the J segment 4 bases; nucleotides outside the gene matches: 6. The assay was immunoSEQ multiplex PCR, and TCRdb's table has in-frame clones only and misses some. This sample has approximately 16,000 clones, with around 69% found just once. The material was PBMCs, obtained before nivolumab (anti-PD-1) treatment. This clonotype originated in a person between 40 and 80 years old with oral cavity squamous cell carcinoma. This chain links TRBV28 with TRBJ2-7, with 11 bases that match TRBD1. As DNA, the CDR3 is TGTGCCAGCAGTTTATTTCGGGACAGGGGGTTATACGAGCAGTACTTC. The encoded protein is CASSLFRDRGLYEQYF.